The clone carrying this TCR beta chain was observed a handful of times. Its cognate antigen is unknown. The record originates from a study of cytomegalovirus exposure and HLA in healthy donors. As for the study in general: A previous analysis identified about 110 million unique TCR beta sequences derived from 180 million or so T cells.

A multiplex PCR was run with 60 Vbeta primers and 13 Jbeta primers. Profiling relied on immunoSEQ multiplex PCR, and the TCRdb table lists in-frame clones only, not all of them. Of roughly 200,000 clones listed, 75% to 90% are singletons. Points from the study as a whole: A later analysis linked some 17,000 TCR beta sequences to HLA alleles at 0.05 false discovery rate.

The CDR3 covers 14 residues. CDR1 and CDR2 (germline): SGHNT, YYREEE (reference sequence). With 2 bases removed from V and 6 bases from J, the gap between germline ends came to 15 bases. This sequence was found in a woman in her twenties or thirties in good health and CMV-seronegative. The sequencing input was PBMCs. The chain carries TRBV5-4 and TRBJ2-7, with a weak D call TRBD1 (6 bases). CDR3 protein: CASSFTGTPSEQYF. Here the CDR3 DNA reads TGTGCCAGCAGCTTTACCGGGACACCTTCCGAGCAGTACTTC.